This T cell receptor (beta chain) is from a study of blood T cells in healthy people across ages. In germline, CDR1 is LGHDT, CDR2 YNNKEL (reference sequence). Trimming removed 6 bases from V and 3 bases from J, with 12 bases in between. The CDR3 is made up of 13 amino acids. There were at least 5 micrograms of total RNA extracted from every sample. PCR was performed a second time for roughly 6 to 12 cycles using a sample-barcoded 5' primer and a J-beta primer mix. TCRdb analysed the 5' RACE reads with MiXCR anew, one entry per CDR3 protein. The repertoire has over 1,500,000 distinct CDR3 sequences, about two fifths of them found once; the top ten carry about 21%.

This sequence originates from a human donor in good health. The source material was blood. The rearrangement joins TRBV3-1 to TRBJ2-7; D not certain. CDR3 coding DNA: TGTGCCAGCAGTGCCCTTGGAAGCTACGAGCAGTACTTC. Its translation is CASSALGSYEQYF.